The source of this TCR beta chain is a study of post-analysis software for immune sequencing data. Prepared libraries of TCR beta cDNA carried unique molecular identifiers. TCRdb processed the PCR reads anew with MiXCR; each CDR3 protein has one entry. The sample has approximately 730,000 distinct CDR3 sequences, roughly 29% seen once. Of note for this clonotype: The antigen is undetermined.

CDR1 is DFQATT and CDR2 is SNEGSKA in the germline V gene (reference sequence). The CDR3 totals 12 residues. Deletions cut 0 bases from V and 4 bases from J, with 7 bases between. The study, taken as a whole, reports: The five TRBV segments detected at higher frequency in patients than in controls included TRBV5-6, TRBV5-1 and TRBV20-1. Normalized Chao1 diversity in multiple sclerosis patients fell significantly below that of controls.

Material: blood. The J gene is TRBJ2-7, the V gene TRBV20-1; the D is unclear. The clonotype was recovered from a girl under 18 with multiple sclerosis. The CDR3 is CSAREVRYEQYF. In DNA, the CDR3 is TGCAGTGCTAGAGAGGTGCGATACGAGCAGTACTTC.